One sample yielded the 19 T cell receptor beta chains listed below, sequenced in a study of cytomegalovirus exposure and HLA in healthy donors. Primers included in the PCR were 60 Vbeta and 13 Jbeta primers. Profiling relied on immunoSEQ multiplex PCR, and the TCRdb table lists in-frame clones only, not all of them. Counted here are some 170,000 clones, roughly four fifths occurring once; the ten biggest clones make up 4.1%. The sample taken for sequencing was PBMCs. Receptors were obtained from a man aged 50 to 60 in good health and CMV-seropositive.

V and J are TRBV4-1 and TRBJ1-6; a possible D gene is TRBD1 (5 bases). Trimming took 3 bases from V and 6 from J, leaving 12 bases between them. This CDR3 is built from 15 residues. Germline CDR1 reads MGHRA; CDR2 reads YSYEKL. In nucleotides, the CDR3 is TGCGCCAGCAGCCAGGGATGGGGGGTTAATTCACCCCTCCACTTT. It yields the protein CASSQGWGVNSPLHF.

This sequence joins TRBV5-1 and TRBJ2-5, with TRBD2 matching 8 bases. From germline, CDR1 is SGHRS and CDR2 YFSETQ. Losses at the gene ends were 3 bases for V and 4 bases for J; bases not matched to a gene: 17. The CDR3 totals 18 residues. CDR3 DNA: TGCGCCAGCAGCTGGATCCCCGGGTGGCGGGGGGTGAGAGAGACCCAGTACTTC. Translation gives CASSWIPGWRGVRETQYF.

This chain links TRBV6-6 with TRBJ2-7, with D possibly TRBD2 on 6 matching bases. V shed 4 bases and J shed 2 bases, with 9 bases lying between them. CDR1 is MNHNY and CDR2 is SVGAGI in the germline V gene (reference sequence). This CDR3 comprises 13 residues. The CDR3 loop reads CASSSGTPYEQYF. The CDR3 bases are TGTGCCAGCAGTTCCGGGACTCCCTACGAGCAGTACTTC.

The chain employs TRBV5-1 and TRBJ1-5; no clear D. Germline values: CDR1 SGHRS, CDR2 YFSETQ. The CDR3 runs to 15 residues. Trimming pared 0 bases from V and 3 bases from J, leaving 10 bases between. This CDR3 is CASSLGTGVNQPQHF. Here the CDR3 DNA reads TGCGCCAGCAGCTTGGGGACTGGGGTCAATCAGCCCCAGCATTTT.

The rearrangement joins TRBV7-6 to TRBJ1-1; 10 bases are a match to TRBD1. V gave up 6 bases and J gave up 1 base; unmatched junction bases: 5. The germline V gene encodes CDR1 SGHVS and CDR2 FNYEAQ. CDR3 length equals 15 residues. The CDR3 is CASSFRTGGNTEAFF. CDR3 coding DNA: TGTGCCAGCAGTTTCAGGACAGGGGGGAACACTGAAGCTTTCTTT.

CDR3 residues: CAISELGQGSSFF. Here the CDR3 DNA reads TGTGCCATCAGTGAGCTAGGACAGGGTTCGTCTTTCTTT. The chain recombines TRBV10-3 with TRBJ1-1; 8 bases align to TRBD1. CDR1 and CDR2 from the germline V gene are ENHRY and SYGVKD. J lost 12 bases, V lost 2 bases, and 8 bases had no gene match. This CDR3 spans 13 amino acids.

DNA of the CDR3: TGCGCCAGCAGCCAGGCACCAACCACAACTAATGAAAAACTGTTTTTT. This gives the protein CASSQAPTTTNEKLFF. This rearrangement joins TRBV4-3 to TRBJ1-4; D call uncertain. Trimming took off 3 bases at V and 0 bases at J, with 11 bases between the two ends. Germline V gene data show CDR1 as LGHNA and CDR2 as YSLEER. The CDR3 has 16 amino acids.

The rearrangement uses TRBV6-5 and TRBJ2-7, with a tentative D call TRBD2 (5 bases). V was cut by 2 bases and J by 3 bases, with 11 bases left in between. This CDR3 has 14 residues. The germline CDR1 and CDR2 sequences are MNHEY and SVGAGI. This chain's CDR3 is CASSYVAGNYEQYF. In DNA form, the CDR3 reads TGTGCCAGCAGTTACGTGGCCGGGAACTACGAGCAGTACTTC.

The rearrangement joins TRBV4-2 to TRBJ2-2; 7 bases are a match to TRBD1. V lost 0 bases and J lost 8; bases outside the gene matches: 6. The CDR3 covers 15 residues. Germline V CDR1 and CDR2: LGHNA, YNFKEQ. CDR3 sequence: CASSQDARGTGELFF. CDR3 DNA sequence: TGTGCCAGCAGCCAAGATGCCAGGGGGACAGGGGAGCTGTTTTTT.

This clone was picked up one time. The chain links TRBV7-3 to TRBJ2-2, with unresolved D. The V end was cut by 1 base, the J end by 5 bases, with 14 bases between. CDR1 SGHTA and CDR2 FQGTGA come from the germline V gene. The CDR3 consists of 16 residues. CDR3 coding DNA: TGTGCCAGCAGCTTAATTGGCGGTTCTGGGACCGGGGAGCTGTTTTTT. Protein: CASSLIGGSGTGELFF. Using reference TRBV7-3 and TRBJ2-2 for the parts outside the CDR3, the full variable domain is GAGVSQTPSNKVTEKGKYVELRCDPISGHTALYWYRQSLGQGPEFLIYFQGTGAADDSGLPNDRFFAVRPEGSVSTLKIQRTERGDSAVYLCASSLIGGSGTGELFFGEGSRLTVL.

The CDR3 DNA sequence: TGTGCCTGGAGTGTTCGGGGGTTCAGCACTGAAGCTTTCTTT. It codes for CAWSVRGFSTEAFF. The V and J genes are TRBV30 and TRBJ1-1; weak D call: TRBD1 (5 bases). This CDR3 comprises 14 residues. Between the trimmed V and J ends, which lost 0 bases and 4 bases, there was a span of 12 bases. Germline V gene data show CDR1 as GTSNPN and CDR2 as SVGIG (reference sequence).

CDR3 region: CASSPQPGTGTDEQFF. The CDR3 DNA reads as TGTGCCAGCAGCCCACAACCCGGGACAGGGACGGATGAGCAGTTCTTC. The chain joins TRBV7-3 to TRBJ2-1; the match to TRBD1 covers 9 bases. The J segment lost 8 bases and the V segment lost 5 bases, leaving 13 bases of the junction unmatched. CDR3 length: 16 amino acids. Germline V lookup: CDR1 SGHTA, CDR2 FQGTGA.

The chain uses TRBV28 and TRBJ2-3; a possible D gene is TRBD1 (5 bases). The CDR3 extends over 13 amino acids. Germline CDR1 and CDR2: MDHEN and SYDVKM. Trimming pared 1 base from V and 4 bases from J, leaving 6 bases between. The chain's CDR3 is CASSLLGADTQYF. As DNA, the CDR3 is TGTGCCAGCAGTTTATTAGGGGCAGATACGCAGTATTTT.

V and J are TRBV15 and TRBJ2-3; D perhaps matches TRBD2 (5 bases). Germline CDR1 is LNHNV and CDR2 is YYDKDF (reference sequence). This CDR3 comprises 15 residues. V was shortened by 5 bases and J by 3 bases, with 15 bases between the two germline ends. CDR3: CATSFPGMSTDTQYF. CDR3 coding DNA: TGTGCCACCAGCTTCCCGGGGATGAGTACAGATACGCAGTATTTT.

This chain joins TRBV19 and TRBJ2-2, with TRBD1 identical over 9 bases. This CDR3 has 15 amino acids. The germline CDR1 and CDR2 sequences are LNHDA and SQIVND (reference sequence). Germline trimming cut 5 bases from V and 3 bases from J; bases unmatched to any gene: 4. The CDR3 sequence: CASSGQGKDTGELFF. In DNA form, the CDR3 reads TGTGCCAGTAGTGGACAGGGGAAGGACACCGGGGAGCTGTTTTTT. Variable domain in full (rest from reference TRBV19 and TRBJ2-2): DGGITQSPKYLFRKEGQNVTLSCEQNLNHDAMYWYRQDPGQGLRLIYYSQIVNDFQKGDIAEGYSVSREKKESFPLTVTSAQKNPTAFYLCASSGQGKDTGELFFGEGSRLTVL.

This chain links TRBV2 with TRBJ1-6; 7 bases map to TRBD1. The junction had 4 bases not matched to a gene; V was cut back by 3 bases and J by 2 bases. The CDR3 sequence is 16 residues long. From germline, CDR1 is SNHLY and CDR2 FYNNEI. The CDR3 spells CASSEEGAAYNSPLHF. CDR3 DNA sequence: TGTGCCAGCAGTGAGGAGGGGGCGGCCTATAATTCACCCCTCCACTTT.

The V gene is TRBV4-1, the J gene TRBJ2-2, with TRBD2 as a possible D gene (5 bases). Trimming cost V 0 bases and J 6 bases, with 14 bases left between them. The CDR3 covers 16 residues. Germline V CDR1 and CDR2: MGHRA, YSYEKL. For the CDR3, the DNA is TGCGCCAGCAGCCAAGAACGACTACTTAAACCCGGGGAGCTGTTTTTT. Its translation: CASSQERLLKPGELFF.

This chain connects TRBV28 to TRBJ2-6; no definite D call. V gave up 2 bases and J gave up 2 bases, with 7 bases separating them. The CDR3 consists of 15 residues. Germline assignment: CDR1 MDHEN and CDR2 SYDVKM. The CDR3 DNA reads as TGTGCCAGCAGTTTACTGGGCACTGGGGCCAACGTCCTGACTTTC. This translates into CASSLLGTGANVLTF.

This chain links TRBV4-2 with TRBJ2-1; 9 positions match TRBD2. From germline, CDR1 is LGHNA and CDR2 YNFKEQ. CDR3 size: 16 residues. The J segment lost 9 bases and the V segment lost 2 bases, leaving 11 bases of the junction unmatched. CDR3 coding DNA: TGTGCCAGCAGCCAACCCCCCCAGACTAGCGGTAGTGAGCAGTTCTTC. Protein sequence: CASSQPPQTSGSEQFF.